These 23 T cell receptor beta chains were sequenced from one sample in a study of T cell responses to AZD1222 COVID-19 vaccine. Produced via immunoSEQ multiplex PCR; TCRdb's table is partial and in-frame only. The table lists over 200,000 clones, roughly 94% of them singletons, with about 1.5% in the top ten. The material sequenced was peripheral blood, taken 28 days after the second dose of the MenACWY control vaccine. All receptors derive from an adult who received the MenACWY meningococcal vaccine as a control.

J is TRBJ2-3 and V is TRBV6-1; 13 bases map to TRBD2. CDR3 length equals 16 residues. The J segment lost 5 bases and the V segment lost 1 base, leaving 3 bases of the junction unmatched. Germline V CDR1 and CDR2: MNHNS, SASEGT. CDR3: CASSEGTSGRGDTQYF. CDR3 DNA: TGTGCCAGCAGTGAAGGAACTAGCGGGAGGGGAGATACGCAGTATTTT.

V is TRBV5-4 and J is TRBJ2-7; a possible D gene is TRBD1 (6 bases). Germline V CDR1 and CDR2: SGHNT, YYREEE (reference sequence). Trimming left V 4 bases short and J 7 bases short, with 15 bases between. The CDR3 runs 13 residues. CDR3 region: CASSETGSREQYF. CDR3 DNA: TGTGCCAGCAGCGAAACAGGGTCGCGGGAGCAGTACTTC.

CDR3 in amino acids: CASSRVGTGYYEQYF. The CDR3 DNA follows: TGTGCCAGCAGCCGCGTCGGGACAGGGTATTACGAGCAGTACTTC. The rearrangement joins TRBV7-9 to TRBJ2-7, with 9 positions matching TRBD1. This CDR3 spans 15 amino acids. Germline V gene sequence: CDR1 SEHNR, CDR2 FQNEAQ (reference sequence). J gave up 4 bases and V 5 bases, and 9 bases lay outside the gene matches.

The gene calls are TRBV29-1 and TRBJ2-7, with 8 nucleotides matching TRBD2. The CDR3 runs to 14 residues. Germline-derived CDR1 and CDR2 are SQVTM and ANQGSEA. V dropped 4 bases and J dropped 1; count of bases not matched to a gene: 6. The CDR3 is CSVVEAGESYEQYF. The CDR3 bases are TGCAGCGTTGTCGAAGCGGGAGAATCCTACGAGCAGTACTTC.

V and J are TRBV9 and TRBJ2-5; 7 nucleotides line up with TRBD2. The ends lost 4 bases at V and 3 bases at J; junction bases unmatched: 12. The CDR3 is 16 amino acids. The V gene's germline CDR1 is SGDLS and CDR2 YYNGEE. As DNA, the CDR3 is TGTGCCAGCAGCCTAACCACAGGAGCGGGGAAAGAGACCCAGTACTTC. Translating gives CASSLTTGAGKETQYF.

The V gene is TRBV29-1, the J gene TRBJ1-4, with D tentatively TRBD1 (5 bases). Germline V gene lookup returns CDR1 SQVTM and CDR2 ANQGSEA. CDR3 length equals 12 residues. V was clipped by 4 bases and J by 7 bases, with 10 bases between them. The CDR3 here is CSVGGTGEKLFF. CDR3 bases: TGCAGCGTTGGGGGGACGGGTGAAAAACTGTTTTTT.

Note on this clone: In the same sample, other DNA sequences code for this CDR3. The rearrangement joins TRBV5-6 to TRBJ1-2; no reliable D call. V was pared by 0 bases and J by 2 bases, with 5 bases between. CDR3 length equals 13 residues. In germline, CDR1 is SGHDT, CDR2 YYEEEE. The CDR3 DNA follows: TGTGCCAGCAGCTTGGGACCCAACTATGGCTACACCTTC. This sequence encodes CASSLGPNYGYTF.

This clone was observed a single time. V is TRBV19 and J is TRBJ1-2; 8 bases fit TRBD1. CDR1 is LNHDA, CDR2 SQIVND, per germline (reference sequence). J was trimmed by 8 bases and V by 6 bases; bases with no gene match: 11. This CDR3 has 14 residues. The CDR3 sequence: CASRVMGQDTGYTF. Here the CDR3 DNA reads TGTGCCAGTAGGGTTATGGGACAGGACACCGGCTACACCTTC.

A single count supports this clone. The V gene is TRBV20-1, the J gene TRBJ2-7; D is possibly TRBD1 (5 bases). Trimming shortened V by 3 bases and J by 6 bases, and 15 bases separated the two germline ends. Germline V gene sequence: CDR1 DFQATT, CDR2 SNEGSKA (reference sequence). The CDR3 sequence is 13 residues long. The CDR3 sequence: CSASSQGFGEQYF. In nucleotides, the CDR3 is TGCAGTGCTAGTTCCCAGGGCTTCGGCGAGCAGTACTTC.

The chain carries TRBV6-2 or TRBV6-3 and TRBJ1-2, with a possible D match to TRBD1 (6 bases). The V and J ends lost 5 bases and 7 bases respectively, with 17 bases between them. CDR1 is MNHEY and CDR2 is SVGEGT in the germline V gene. The CDR3 sequence is 14 residues long. CDR3 sequence: CASSPGGRFAGYTF. In DNA, the CDR3 is TGTGCCAGCAGTCCGGGGGGGCGCTTCGCTGGCTACACCTTC.

CDR3 coding DNA: TGTGCCAGCACCGAGGGCGGCAGGTCGAACTATGGCTACACCTTC. Translated, it gives CASTEGGRSNYGYTF. This chain connects TRBV6-5 to TRBJ1-2; the D is unclear. Trimming pared 7 bases from V and 2 bases from J, leaving 17 bases between. Germline V CDR1 and CDR2: MNHEY, SVGAGI. The CDR3 spans 15 residues.

The chain uses TRBV5-1 and TRBJ2-4; 7 bases agree with TRBD1. Germline V gene data show CDR1 as SGHRS and CDR2 as YFSETQ. Losses at the gene ends were 5 bases for V and 6 bases for J; bases not matched to a gene: 8. CDR3 length equals 14 residues. The CDR3 nucleotides read TGCGCCAGCAGTCCGGACAGGACATTAAACATTCAGTACTTC. Amino acids: CASSPDRTLNIQYF.

The chain carries TRBV7-9 and TRBJ2-2, with a possible D match to TRBD2 (6 bases). The V and J ends lost 5 bases and 5 bases respectively, with 15 bases between them. In germline, CDR1 is SEHNR, CDR2 FQNEAQ (reference sequence). The CDR3 has 15 residues. DNA for the CDR3: TGTGCCAGCAGCCACGACCCCGCGGGGACCGGGGAGCTGTTTTTT. Residues: CASSHDPAGTGELFF.

This clone came up once. The chain recombines TRBV19 with TRBJ2-2; D is possibly TRBD2 (6 bases). The germline gives CDR1 LNHDA, CDR2 SQIVND (reference sequence). The CDR3 is 18 amino acids. Trimming took 8 bases from V and 2 from J, leaving 24 bases between them. The CDR3 protein is CASSIRALAGINTGELFF. The CDR3 DNA follows: TGTGCCAGTTCCATAAGGGCGCTGGCGGGGATAAACACCGGGGAGCTGTTTTTT.

V is TRBV28 and J is TRBJ2-2, with D unclear. This CDR3 is 17 amino acids long. Germline assignment: CDR1 MDHEN and CDR2 SYDVKM. V lost 2 bases to trimming and J lost 5 bases, with 18 bases between them. CDR3: CASSLPQGRRSTGELFF. In DNA, the CDR3 is TGTGCCAGCAGTTTACCGCAAGGCCGGCGTAGTACCGGGGAGCTGTTTTTT.

This clone was observed once. The chain uses TRBV19 and TRBJ2-2; D call uncertain. V lost 7 bases to trimming and J lost 3 bases, with 12 bases between them. There are 14 residues in the CDR3. Germline V gene lookup returns CDR1 LNHDA and CDR2 SQIVND (reference sequence). CDR3 sequence (DNA): TGTGCCAGTAATACCGGGTGGTACACCGGGGAGCTGTTTTTT. Translating it yields CASNTGWYTGELFF.

This CDR3 reads CASSVKGDRVNYGYTF. CDR3 nucleotide sequence: TGTGCCAGCAGCGTAAAAGGGGACAGGGTTAACTATGGCTACACCTTC. The chain carries TRBV9 and TRBJ1-2, with 9 bases fitting TRBD1. Germline V gene lookup returns CDR1 SGDLS and CDR2 YYNGEE. The CDR3 extends over 16 amino acids. V lost 1 base and J lost 1; bases outside the gene matches: 5.

The gene calls are TRBV9 and TRBJ2-1, with 8 bases lining up with TRBD1. The V gene's germline CDR1 is SGDLS and CDR2 YYNGEE. The CDR3 has 15 amino acids. Trimming at V came to 0 bases and at J to 10 bases, leaving 9 bases not matched to a gene. The CDR3 sequence is CASSVEVQGAGEQFF. CDR3 in DNA: TGTGCCAGCAGCGTAGAAGTCCAGGGGGCTGGAGAGCAGTTCTTC.

V is TRBV3-1 (or the pseudogene TRBV3-2) and J is TRBJ2-1, with 9 bases matching TRBD2. Germline CDR1 LGHDT, CDR2 YNNKEL (reference sequence). Trimming cost V 0 bases and J 11 bases; bases outside gene matches: 14. CDR3 length: 17 residues. The CDR3 DNA sequence: TGTGCCAGCAGCCAAGATTTGGCTAGCGGGGAGACCGGACAGCAGTTCTTC. Protein sequence: CASSQDLASGETGQQFF.

V usage is TRBV4-1 and J usage is TRBJ2-2; no definite D call. There are 16 residues in the CDR3. Germline lookup yields CDR1 MGHRA and CDR2 YSYEKL. V was shortened by 4 bases and J by 5 bases, with 17 bases between the two germline ends. Written as DNA, the CDR3 is TGCGCCAGCAGCCTATCAAGACGTGGAGCTACCGGGGAGCTGTTTTTT. Its protein is CASSLSRRGATGELFF.

The chain combines TRBV4-1 with TRBJ1-3, with D uncertain. From germline, CDR1 is MGHRA and CDR2 YSYEKL. CDR3 length equals 15 residues. V was clipped by 0 bases and J by 3 bases, with 9 bases between them. CDR3 DNA: TGCGCCAGCAGCCAAGACTCACAGTATGGAAACACCATATATTTT. Amino acid sequence: CASSQDSQYGNTIYF.

This rearrangement joins TRBV3-1 (or the pseudogene TRBV3-2) to TRBJ2-6; tentative D call: TRBD2 (5 bases). The germline gives CDR1 LGHDT, CDR2 YNNKEL (reference sequence). The V end lost 0 bases, the J end lost 4 bases, and 7 bases lay between the germline ends. The CDR3 is made up of 15 amino acids. For the CDR3, the DNA is TGTGCCAGCAGCCAAGACAGGAGGGGGGCCAACGTCCTGACTTTC. Its translation: CASSQDRRGANVLTF.

The chain couples TRBV4-1 to TRBJ1-6; D not certain. The V and J ends lost 2 bases and 9 bases respectively, with 11 bases between them. The germline V gene has CDR1 MGHRA and CDR2 YSYEKL. The CDR3 length is 14 residues. This CDR3 reads CASSQLHIISPLHF. The DNA of the CDR3 is TGCGCCAGCAGCCAATTGCATATAATTTCACCCCTCCACTTT.